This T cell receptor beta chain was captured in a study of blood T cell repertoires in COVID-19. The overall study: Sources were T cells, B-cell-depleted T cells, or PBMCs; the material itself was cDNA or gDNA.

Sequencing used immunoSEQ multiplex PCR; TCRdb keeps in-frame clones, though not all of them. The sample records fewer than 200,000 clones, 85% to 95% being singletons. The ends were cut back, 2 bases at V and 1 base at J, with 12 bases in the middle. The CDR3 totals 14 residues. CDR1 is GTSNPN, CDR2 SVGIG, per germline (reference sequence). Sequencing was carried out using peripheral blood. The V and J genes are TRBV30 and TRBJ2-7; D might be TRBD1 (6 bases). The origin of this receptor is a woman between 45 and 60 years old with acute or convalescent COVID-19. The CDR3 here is CAWSRGGLSYEQYF. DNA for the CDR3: TGTGCCTGGAGTAGAGGGGGTCTTTCCTACGAGCAGTACTTC.